The rows below give T cell receptor beta chains drawn from one sample of a study of CD8 T cells in Susac syndrome. TCRdb processed the immunoSEQ multiplex PCR reads anew with MiXCR; each CDR3 protein has one entry. The table lists about 180,000 distinct CDR3 sequences, approximately 95% of them singletons, with approximately 0.1% in the top ten. The sample was CD4+ T cells from PBMCs. These receptors all stem from a human donor with multiple sclerosis. CDR3s include the opening cysteine and the closing phenylalanine or tryptophan. A D gene is named only where the DNA matches it firmly. The listing skips clone size in some rows; elsewhere it reads once, few, many or a size class.

CDR3nt	CDR3aa	abundance	j_gene	v_gene	d_gene
TGCAGTGCTTCCACTGTCATTAGCAACTACAATGAGCAGTTCTTC	CSASTVISNYNEQFF	.	TRBJ2-1	TRBV20-1	.
TGTGCCAGCAGTTCTAGCGGGGGGGCCATCATCTTC	CASSSSGGAIIF	.	TRBJ2-1	TRBV12-3/TRBV12-4	TRBD2
TGTGCCAGCAGCTTGGTTACACCCGGCTCTGGGGCCAACGTCCTGACTTTC	CASSLVTPGSGANVLTF	.	TRBJ2-6	TRBV5-6	.
TGTGCCAGCAGCTCTGATGACAGCTCCTACAATGAGCAGTTCTTC	CASSSDDSSYNEQFF	.	TRBJ2-1	TRBV4-2	.
TGCAGTGCTAGAGAAGGCCTAGCGGGGGGAAAAGAGACCCAGTACTTC	CSAREGLAGGKETQYF	.	TRBJ2-5	TRBV20-1	TRBD2
TGCAGTGCTAGAGATCCTAGCACGGGACAGGGGGCTAGCAATCAGCCCCAGCATTTT	CSARDPSTGQGASNQPQHF	.	TRBJ1-5	TRBV20-1	TRBD1
TGTGCCAGCTCACCGCGCGTAGATTCACCCCTCCACTTT	CASSPRVDSPLHF	once	TRBJ1-6	TRBV18	.
TGTGCCAGCAGTTTAGGAGCGGGGGGAGGAGAGACCCAGTACTTC	CASSLGAGGGETQYF	.	TRBJ2-5	TRBV12-3/TRBV12-4	TRBD2
TGTGCCAGCAGTTTATCCCAGCGGGGGGGCCGGAAGGAGACCCAGTACTTC	CASSLSQRGGRKETQYF	.	TRBJ2-5	TRBV27	TRBD2
TGTGCCAGCAGACTAGAGGGGGACACTGAAGCTTTCTTT	CASRLEGDTEAFF	.	TRBJ1-1	TRBV12-3/TRBV12-4	.
TGTGCCAGTAGCATCCAGCAAGGCTATGGCTACACCTTC	CASSIQQGYGYTF	.	TRBJ1-2	TRBV19	.
TGTGCCAGTAGTATAGGAGGGTACTATGGCTACACCTTC	CASSIGGYYGYTF	.	TRBJ1-2	TRBV19	.
TGTGCCAGCAGCTTGGGTTTCACAGATACGCAGTATTTT	CASSLGFTDTQYF	few	TRBJ2-3	TRBV5-6	.
TGTGCCTGGAGTCCGGGGGGGTGGCGGAATGAGCAGTTCTTC	CAWSPGGWRNEQFF	.	TRBJ2-1	TRBV30	TRBD2
TGTGCCAGCAGCTCCGACCCGGGACAGAGGGGAGAGCAGTACTTC	CASSSDPGQRGEQYF	.	TRBJ2-7	TRBV7-6	TRBD1
TGTGCCTCCCAGAGGAGGGGCGAAGGCAATCAGCCCCAGCATTTT	CASQRRGEGNQPQHF	.	TRBJ1-5	TRBV12-5	.
TGTGCCTGGAGTCTACTACAGGGGAGGAACACCGGGGAGCTGTTTTTT	CAWSLLQGRNTGELFF	.	TRBJ2-2	TRBV30	TRBD1
TGTGCCTGGAGTGTACGGGGCAGGGCACGCACAGATACGCAGTATTTT	CAWSVRGRARTDTQYF	.	TRBJ2-3	TRBV30	.
TGCGCCAGCAGCTTGGAGCAACCCCACGAGCAGTACTTC	CASSLEQPHEQYF	.	TRBJ2-7	TRBV5-1	.
TGCAGCGTTACCTCGAGACTAGCGATAGATACGCAGTATTTT	CSVTSRLAIDTQYF	once	TRBJ2-3	TRBV29-1	TRBD2
TGTGCCAGCAGCGTAGGTCAGGGTCCCTACGAGCAGTACTTC	CASSVGQGPYEQYF	once	TRBJ2-7	TRBV9	.
TGCGCCAGCAGCCAAGATACCGGGGGCGGTTATGGCTACACCTTC	CASSQDTGGGYGYTF	.	TRBJ1-2	TRBV4-3	.
TGTGCCAGCAGCCCCATCCCCCGACAGGGGACCAATCAGCCCCAGCATTTT	CASSPIPRQGTNQPQHF	.	TRBJ1-5	TRBV11-2	TRBD1
TGCGCCAGCAGCTCGGGACTTTTCTCTGGGGCCAACGTCCTGACTTTC	CASSSGLFSGANVLTF	.	TRBJ2-6	TRBV5-1	.
TGCAGCGGATGGACAGGGGGTGAGACCCAGTACTTC	CSGWTGGETQYF	.	TRBJ2-5	TRBV29-1	TRBD1
TGTGCCAGCAGTCCACGTGTCCTAGCCTCCTACGAGCAGTACTTC	CASSPRVLASYEQYF	.	TRBJ2-7	TRBV5-8	.
TGTGCCTGGAGTGCACGGGACTTTCGTAGCAATCAGCCCCAGCATTTT	CAWSARDFRSNQPQHF	.	TRBJ1-5	TRBV30	.
TGTGCCTGGGGGGCGGGTATATACAATGAGCAGTTCTTC	CAWGAGIYNEQFF	.	TRBJ2-1	TRBV30	.
TGCAGTGCTAGCGCGGTAATAATGGGAACCCTCCACTTT	CSASAVIMGTLHF	once	TRBJ1-6	TRBV20-1	.
TGTGCCAGCAGCCGAACCGGGACGGAGGAAGCTTTCTTT	CASSRTGTEEAFF	once	TRBJ1-1	TRBV3-1	.
TGTGCCAGCCGAGACGCAGATACGCAGTATTTT	CASRDADTQYF	once	TRBJ2-3	TRBV3-1	.
TGTGCCTGGAAGTATGGGACAGGGGACACTGAAGCTTTCTTT	CAWKYGTGDTEAFF	.	TRBJ1-1	TRBV30	TRBD1
TGCAGTGCTAGCGTTTCAAACCTATGGGAGCAGTACTTC	CSASVSNLWEQYF	.	TRBJ2-7	TRBV20-1	.